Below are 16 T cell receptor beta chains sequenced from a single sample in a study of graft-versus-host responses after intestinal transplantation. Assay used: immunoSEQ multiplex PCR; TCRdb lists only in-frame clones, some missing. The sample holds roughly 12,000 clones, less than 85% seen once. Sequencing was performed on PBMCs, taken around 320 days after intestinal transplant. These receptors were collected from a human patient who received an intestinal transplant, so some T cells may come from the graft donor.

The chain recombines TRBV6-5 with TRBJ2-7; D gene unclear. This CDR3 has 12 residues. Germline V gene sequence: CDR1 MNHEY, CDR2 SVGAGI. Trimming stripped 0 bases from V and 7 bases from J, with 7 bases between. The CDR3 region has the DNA TGTGCCAGCAGTTACTCCTCCAAGGAGCAGTACTTC. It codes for CASSYSSKEQYF.

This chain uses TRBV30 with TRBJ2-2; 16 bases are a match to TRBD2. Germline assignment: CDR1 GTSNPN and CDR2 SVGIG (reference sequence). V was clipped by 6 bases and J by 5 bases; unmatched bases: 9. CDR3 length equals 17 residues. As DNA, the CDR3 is TGTGCCTGCCCTCTCCCGGGACTAGCGGGAGGGACCGGGGAGCTGTTTTTT. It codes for CACPLPGLAGGTGELFF.

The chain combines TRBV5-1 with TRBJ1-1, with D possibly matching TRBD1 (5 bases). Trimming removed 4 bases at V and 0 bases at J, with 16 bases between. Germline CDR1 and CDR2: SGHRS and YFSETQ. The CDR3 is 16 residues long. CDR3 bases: TGCGCCAGCAGCGCCTTTCCGGGACCCATGAACACTGAAGCTTTCTTT. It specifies CASSAFPGPMNTEAFF.

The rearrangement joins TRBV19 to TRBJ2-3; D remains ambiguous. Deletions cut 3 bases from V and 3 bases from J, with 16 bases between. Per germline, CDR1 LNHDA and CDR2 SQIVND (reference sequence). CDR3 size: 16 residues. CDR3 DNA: TGTGCCAGTAGTATCAAGGCAGGCGTTGTTACAGATACGCAGTATTTT. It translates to CASSIKAGVVTDTQYF.

The CDR3 region has the DNA TGTGCCAGCAGCCCTCATCTTCGGTGGGGGGGCGCAGGCGCCGGGGAGCTGTTTTTT. It codes for CASSPHLRWGGAGAGELFF. This rearrangement joins TRBV9 to TRBJ2-2, with D maybe TRBD2 (7 bases). This CDR3 has 19 amino acids. Germline V CDR1 and CDR2: SGDLS, YYNGEE. Trimming stripped 4 bases from V and 6 bases from J, with 28 bases between. The whole variable domain, remainder taken from reference TRBV9 and TRBJ2-2, is DSGVTQTPKHLITATGQRVTLRCSPRSGDLSVYWYQQSLDQGLQFLIQYYNGEERAKGNILERFSAQQFPDLHSELNLSSLELGDSALYFCASSPHLRWGGAGAGELFFGEGSRLTVL.

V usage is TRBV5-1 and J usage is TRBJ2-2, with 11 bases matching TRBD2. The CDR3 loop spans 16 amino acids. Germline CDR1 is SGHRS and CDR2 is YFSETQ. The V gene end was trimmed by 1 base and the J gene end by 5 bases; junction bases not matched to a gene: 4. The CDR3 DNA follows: TGCGCCAGCAGCTTGACTAGCGGGAGTAATACCGGGGAGCTGTTTTTT. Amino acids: CASSLTSGSNTGELFF.

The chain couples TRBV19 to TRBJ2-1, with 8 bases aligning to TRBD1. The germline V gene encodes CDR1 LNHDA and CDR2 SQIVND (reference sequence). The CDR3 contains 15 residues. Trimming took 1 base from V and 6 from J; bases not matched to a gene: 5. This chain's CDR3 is CASSIGTGMSNEQFF. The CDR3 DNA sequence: TGTGCCAGTAGTATAGGGACAGGGATGTCCAATGAGCAGTTCTTC.

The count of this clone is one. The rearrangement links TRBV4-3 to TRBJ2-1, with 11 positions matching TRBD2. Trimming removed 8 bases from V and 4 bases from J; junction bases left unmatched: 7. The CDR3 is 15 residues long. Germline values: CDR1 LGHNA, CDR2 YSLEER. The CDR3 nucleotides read TGCGCCAGCCGATCCAGACTAGCGGGATACAATGAGCAGTTCTTC. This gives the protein CASRSRLAGYNEQFF.

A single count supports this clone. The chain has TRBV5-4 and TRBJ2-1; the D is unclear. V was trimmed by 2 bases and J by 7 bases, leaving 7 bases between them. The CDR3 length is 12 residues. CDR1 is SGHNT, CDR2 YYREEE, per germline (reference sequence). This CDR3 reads CASSFWANEQFF. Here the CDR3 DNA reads TGTGCCAGCAGCTTCTGGGCGAATGAGCAGTTCTTC.

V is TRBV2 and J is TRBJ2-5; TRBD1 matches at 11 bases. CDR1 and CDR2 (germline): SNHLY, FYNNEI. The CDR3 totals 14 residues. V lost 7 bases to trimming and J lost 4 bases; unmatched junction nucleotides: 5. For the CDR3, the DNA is TGTGCCAGCACCGGACAGGGGGCCGGAGAGACCCAGTACTTC. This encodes CASTGQGAGETQYF.

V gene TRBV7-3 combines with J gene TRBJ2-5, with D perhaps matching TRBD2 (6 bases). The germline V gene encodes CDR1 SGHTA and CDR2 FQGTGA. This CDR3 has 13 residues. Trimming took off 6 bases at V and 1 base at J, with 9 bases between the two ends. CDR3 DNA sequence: TGTGCCAGCAGTCCGGGAGCCCAAGAGACCCAGTACTTC. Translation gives CASSPGAQETQYF. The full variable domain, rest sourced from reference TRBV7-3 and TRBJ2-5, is GAGVSQTPSNKVTEKGKYVELRCDPISGHTALYWYRQSLGQGPEFLIYFQGTGAADDSGLPNDRFFAVRPEGSVSTLKIQRTERGDSAVYLCASSPGAQETQYFGPGTRLLVL.

CDR3 in amino acids: CASRGFSRDRGTDTQYF. Here the CDR3 DNA reads TGCGCCAGCAGGGGTTTCTCTAGGGACAGGGGCACAGATACGCAGTATTTT. The chain is built from TRBV4-1 and TRBJ2-3; TRBD1 aligns across 9 bases. This CDR3 is 17 amino acids long. Germline trimming cut 6 bases from V and 1 base from J; bases unmatched to any gene: 11. Per the germline V gene, CDR1 is MGHRA and CDR2 is YSYEKL.

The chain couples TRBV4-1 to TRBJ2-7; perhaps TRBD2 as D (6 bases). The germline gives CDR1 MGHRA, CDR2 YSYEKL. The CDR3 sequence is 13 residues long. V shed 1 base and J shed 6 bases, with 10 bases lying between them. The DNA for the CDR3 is TGCGCCAGCAGCCAAGGGGGGGTTACCGAGCAGTACTTC. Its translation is CASSQGGVTEQYF.

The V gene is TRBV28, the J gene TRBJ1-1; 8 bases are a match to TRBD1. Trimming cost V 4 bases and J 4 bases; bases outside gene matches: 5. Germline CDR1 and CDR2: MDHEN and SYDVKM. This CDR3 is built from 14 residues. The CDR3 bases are TGTGCCAGCAGTTCACCCGGACAGGGCACTGAAGCTTTCTTT. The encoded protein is CASSSPGQGTEAFF.

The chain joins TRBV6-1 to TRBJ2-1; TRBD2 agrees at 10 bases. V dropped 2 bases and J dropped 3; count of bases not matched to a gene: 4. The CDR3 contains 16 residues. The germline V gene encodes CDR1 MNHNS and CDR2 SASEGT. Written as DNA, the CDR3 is TGTGCCAGCAGTGAATTTGGACTAGCGGTCTACAATGAGCAGTTCTTC. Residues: CASSEFGLAVYNEQFF.

The CDR3 loop is CASSVGRQSGANVLTF. The DNA for the CDR3 is TGTGCCAGCAGCGTAGGCCGACAGTCTGGGGCCAACGTCCTGACTTTC. This chain joins TRBV9 and TRBJ2-6; D is possibly TRBD1 (5 bases). Trimming shortened V by 0 bases and J by 1 base, and 8 bases separated the two germline ends. There are 16 residues in the CDR3. Germline CDR1 and CDR2: SGDLS and YYNGEE.